This T cell receptor (beta chain) was identified during a study of OX40 agonist ivuxolimab in advanced cancers. Study details: Patients were given ivuxolimab, an antibody that agonizes OX40 (CD134). The diagnoses of dose-escalation patients were hepatocellular carcinoma, melanoma, renal cell or head and neck cancer. A partial response was reached by three patients: one with hepatocellular carcinoma and two with cutaneous melanoma. Study-level points and caveats: Certain nonresponding patients likewise had low normalized T-cell clonal expansion.

The length of the CDR3 is 12 residues. Germline assignment: CDR1 SGHNT and CDR2 YYREEE (reference sequence). The assay was immunoSEQ multiplex PCR, and TCRdb's table has in-frame clones only and misses some. Of 55,000 to 95,000 clones in the sample, about 91% were seen once. About this clone: The antigen is undetermined. At one boundary the junction diverges from the germline segment, which might be a read error.

The V and J genes are TRBV5-4 and TRBJ2-7, with D unresolved. The specimen comprised CD4+ or CD8+ T cells sorted from blood, sampled in a trial of the OX40 agonist ivuxolimab. This sequence was found in an adult with an advanced solid tumor such as melanoma, head and neck, liver or kidney cancer. CDR3 amino acids: CAGSLFGYEQYF. The CDR3 DNA is TGTGCCGGCAGCTTGTTCGGGTACGAGCAGTACTTC.